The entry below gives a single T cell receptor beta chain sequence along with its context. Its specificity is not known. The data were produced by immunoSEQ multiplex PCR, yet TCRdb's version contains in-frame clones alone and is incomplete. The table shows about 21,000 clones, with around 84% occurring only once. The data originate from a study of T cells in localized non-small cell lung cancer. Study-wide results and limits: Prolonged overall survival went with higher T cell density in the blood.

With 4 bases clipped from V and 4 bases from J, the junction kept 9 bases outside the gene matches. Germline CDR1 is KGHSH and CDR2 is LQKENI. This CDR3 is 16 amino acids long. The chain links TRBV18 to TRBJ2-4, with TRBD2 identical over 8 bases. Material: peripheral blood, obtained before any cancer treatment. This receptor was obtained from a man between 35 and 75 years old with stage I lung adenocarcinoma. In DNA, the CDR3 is TGTGCCAGCTCACTACCGGGGGGGCTCGGTAAAAACATTCAGTACTTC. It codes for CASSLPGGLGKNIQYF.